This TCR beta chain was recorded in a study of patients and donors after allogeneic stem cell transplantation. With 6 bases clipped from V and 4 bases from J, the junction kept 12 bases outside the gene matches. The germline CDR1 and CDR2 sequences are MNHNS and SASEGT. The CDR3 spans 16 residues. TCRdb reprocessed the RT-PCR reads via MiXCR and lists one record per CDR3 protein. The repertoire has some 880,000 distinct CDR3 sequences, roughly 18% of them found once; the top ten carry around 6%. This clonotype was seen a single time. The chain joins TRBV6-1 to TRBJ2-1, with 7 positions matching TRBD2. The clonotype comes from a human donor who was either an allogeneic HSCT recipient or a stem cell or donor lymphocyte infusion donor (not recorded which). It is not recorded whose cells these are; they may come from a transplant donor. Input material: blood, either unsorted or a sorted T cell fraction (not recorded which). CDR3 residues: CASRMGGSPIYNEQFF. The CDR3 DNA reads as TGTGCCAGCAGAATGGGGGGGTCCCCGATTTACAATGAGCAGTTCTTC.